One and the same sample provided the 28 T cell receptor beta chains below, sequenced in a study of OX40 agonist ivuxolimab in advanced cancers. TCRdb keeps only in-frame clones here, not all; method: immunoSEQ multiplex PCR. Of tens of thousands of clones detected, roughly 80% appear once; the ten largest clones hold 3.7%. Specimen: CD4+ or CD8+ T cells sorted from blood, collected in a trial of the OX40 agonist ivuxolimab. Receptor source: an adult with an advanced solid tumor such as melanoma, head and neck, liver or kidney cancer.

The chain has TRBV15 and TRBJ2-5; D remains ambiguous. The CDR3 runs to 13 residues. Germline V lookup: CDR1 LNHNV, CDR2 YYDKDF (reference sequence). V shed 6 bases and J shed 5 bases, with 13 bases lying between them. The CDR3 loop is CATRADHRETQYF. As DNA, the CDR3 is TGTGCCACCAGAGCAGACCATAGGGAGACCCAGTACTTC. Full variable domain (outside the CDR3, taken from reference TRBV15 and TRBJ2-5): DAMVIQNPRYQVTQFGKPVTLSCSQTLNHNVMYWYQQKSSQAPKLLFHYYDKDFNNEADTPDNFQSRRPNTSFCFLDIRSPGLGDTAMYLCATRADHRETQYFGPGTRLLVL.

This clone occurred a few times. This chain links TRBV9 with TRBJ1-5; 9 nucleotides line up with TRBD1. The CDR3 consists of 15 residues. J gave up 3 bases and V 4 bases, and 5 bases lay outside the gene matches. Per germline, CDR1 SGDLS and CDR2 YYNGEE. The CDR3 loop is CASSPGTGFNQPQHF. In nucleotides, the CDR3 is TGTGCCAGCAGCCCAGGGACAGGGTTCAATCAGCCCCAGCATTTT.

The chain employs TRBV18 and TRBJ1-4; 7 bases agree with TRBD1. CDR3 length: 14 amino acids. CDR1 is KGHSH, CDR2 LQKENI, per germline. J was trimmed by 6 bases and V by 4 bases; bases with no gene match: 5. The CDR3 loop reads CASSRAGTDEKLFF. The DNA of the CDR3 is TGTGCCAGCTCACGGGCCGGGACAGATGAAAAACTGTTTTTT. The full variable domain, in which reference TRBV18 and TRBJ1-4 provide the parts outside the CDR3, is NAGVMQNPRHLVRRRGQEARLRCSPMKGHSHVYWYRQLPEEGLKFMVYLQKENIIDESGMPKERFSAEFPKEGPSILRIQQVVRGDSAAYFCASSRAGTDEKLFFGSGTQLSVL.

In DNA, the CDR3 is TGTGCCTGGAGTGAAGGGCATTCTAGCACAGATACGCAGTATTTT. It codes for CAWSEGHSSTDTQYF. The V gene is TRBV30, the J gene TRBJ2-3; D uncertain. Trimming took 1 base from V and 0 from J, leaving 11 bases between them. The CDR3 contains 15 residues. The germline CDR1 and CDR2 sequences are GTSNPN and SVGIG (reference sequence).

The chain employs TRBV4-1 and TRBJ2-7; D unresolved. CDR1 and CDR2 (germline): MGHRA, YSYEKL. CDR3 length: 16 amino acids. Between the trimmed V and J ends, which lost 4 bases and 2 bases, there was a span of 18 bases. This CDR3 reads CASSPSPGLRTYEQYF. Here the CDR3 DNA reads TGCGCCAGCAGCCCGTCTCCCGGGTTACGGACCTACGAGCAGTACTTC.

The V and J genes are TRBV19 and TRBJ2-7, with D tentatively TRBD2 (5 bases). Trimming took off 4 bases at V and 4 bases at J, with 14 bases between the two ends. This CDR3 has 14 residues. From germline, CDR1 is LNHDA and CDR2 SQIVND (reference sequence). For the CDR3, the DNA is TGTGCCAGTAGTACAGGAGGAGAGAATTACGAGCAGTACTTC. Translation: CASSTGGENYEQYF.

The genes are TRBV27 and TRBJ2-5; D not certain. The CDR3 length is 14 residues. Germline V gives CDR1 MNHEY, CDR2 SMNVEV (reference sequence). V lost 2 bases and J lost 1, with 8 bases in between. CDR3 nucleotide sequence: TGTGCCAGCAGTTTAGGAGACACCCAAGAGACCCAGTACTTC. Encoded protein: CASSLGDTQETQYF.

This rearrangement joins TRBV7-3 to TRBJ2-1; 9 bases are a match to TRBD2. With V trimmed by 2 bases and J by 1 base, 3 bases remained unmatched. CDR1 is SGHTA, CDR2 FQGTGA, per germline. The CDR3 sequence is 16 residues long. CDR3 nucleotide sequence: TGTGCCAGCAGCTTATCTAGCGGGGAATCCTACAATGAGCAGTTCTTC. Protein sequence: CASSLSSGESYNEQFF.

The chain is built from TRBV6-4 and TRBJ2-1, with 7 bases matching TRBD2. The CDR3 is 15 residues long. Germline V CDR1 and CDR2: MRHNA, SNTAGT. Trimming at V came to 0 bases and at J to 1 base, leaving 0 bases not matched to a gene. The CDR3 protein is CASSDSSGSYNEQFF. The CDR3 bases are TGTGCCAGCAGTGACTCTAGCGGGTCCTACAATGAGCAGTTCTTC.

The chain is built from TRBV28 and TRBJ2-7; D is perhaps TRBD1 (7 bases). This CDR3 region has 13 residues. Germline V gives CDR1 MDHEN, CDR2 SYDVKM. CDR3 bases: TGTGCAATCAGGGGGGCCGCCACGGGCGAGCAGTACTTC. Protein: CAIRGAATGEQYF.

The V and J genes are TRBV27 and TRBJ2-7, with D hard to call. Germline V CDR1 and CDR2: MNHEY, SMNVEV (reference sequence). The CDR3 extends over 14 amino acids. The V end was cut by 5 bases, the J end by 1 base, with 12 bases between. This chain's CDR3 is CASSASKLSYEQYF. The CDR3 region has the DNA TGTGCCAGCAGTGCCTCTAAGCTTTCCTACGAGCAGTACTTC.

The V and J genes are TRBV10-3 and TRBJ2-1; 9 bases match TRBD1. The germline V gene has CDR1 ENHRY and CDR2 SYGVKD. This CDR3 region has 15 residues. Trimming removed 6 bases from V and 9 bases from J; junction bases left unmatched: 12. The chain's CDR3 is CAISDDRGASGEQFF. CDR3 DNA: TGTGCCATCAGCGACGACAGGGGGGCATCGGGTGAGCAGTTCTTC.

The chain employs TRBV28 and TRBJ1-2, with 7 bases matching TRBD1. Germline V CDR1 and CDR2: MDHEN, SYDVKM. The ends lost 7 bases at V and 8 bases at J; junction bases unmatched: 13. The CDR3 is 14 residues long. The CDR3 DNA reads TGTGCCAGCAAAGGGGGCGCACGAGATATGGGCTACACCTTC. Protein product: CASKGGARDMGYTF.

The chain combines TRBV15 with TRBJ2-1, with D perhaps matching TRBD2 (7 bases). Trimming cost V 3 bases and J 3 bases, with 12 bases left between them. This CDR3 is 15 amino acids long. Germline V gene lookup returns CDR1 LNHNV and CDR2 YYDKDF (reference sequence). The CDR3 bases are TGTGCCACCAGCAGCCAAGGGGGGGGCTACAATGAGCAGTTCTTC. As protein: CATSSQGGGYNEQFF.

The V call is TRBV29-1, the J call TRBJ2-2; TRBD1 agrees at 9 bases. Trimming at V came to 5 bases and at J to 6 bases, leaving 4 bases not matched to a gene. The CDR3 extends over 13 amino acids. Germline CDR1 is SQVTM and CDR2 is ANQGSEA. Written as DNA, the CDR3 is TGCAGCGTTAGGACAGGGGCTCCCGGGGAGCTGTTTTTT. This sequence encodes CSVRTGAPGELFF.

The genes are TRBV4-1 and TRBJ2-1, with D perhaps TRBD2 (10 bases). V lost 3 bases and J lost 8, with 32 bases in between. Germline CDR1 is MGHRA and CDR2 is YSYEKL. The CDR3 is 20 residues long. The chain's CDR3 is CASSHYTGGWASGSRDEQFF. CDR3 nucleotides: TGCGCCAGCAGCCATTACACAGGGGGCTGGGCTAGCGGGAGTAGGGATGAGCAGTTCTTC.

As for this clone: Other DNA sequences in this sample translate to the same CDR3. V and J are TRBV5-4 and TRBJ2-5; D unclear. V was clipped by 0 bases and J by 5 bases, with 8 bases between them. The CDR3 sequence is 13 residues long. Germline CDR1 is SGHNT and CDR2 is YYREEE (reference sequence). CDR3 in amino acids: CASSLAGRETQYF. CDR3 DNA: TGTGCCAGCAGCTTGGCCGGGCGGGAGACCCAGTACTTC.

The gene calls are TRBV7-9 and TRBJ2-1, with D tentatively TRBD1 or TRBD2 (5 bases each). The ends were cut back, 9 bases at V and 6 bases at J, with 18 bases in the middle. The CDR3 consists of 14 residues. Per germline, CDR1 SEHNR and CDR2 FQNEAQ (reference sequence). As DNA, the CDR3 is TGTGCCAGAGGGGCGGAGGACTCCCCCAATGAGCAGTTCTTC. Its protein product is CARGAEDSPNEQFF.

The chain recombines TRBV28 with TRBJ2-2; TRBD1 might be the D (5 bases). CDR3 length: 15 amino acids. In germline, CDR1 is MDHEN, CDR2 SYDVKM. The germline V and J ends were trimmed by 7 bases and 1 base, with 13 bases remaining between them. DNA for the CDR3: TGTGCCAGCAACCTGGGGCGGTTGAACACCGGGGAGCTGTTTTTT. This encodes CASNLGRLNTGELFF. Drawing the rest from reference TRBV28 and TRBJ2-2, the complete variable domain is DVKVTQSSRYLVKRTGEKVFLECVQDMDHENMFWYRQDPGLGLRLIYFSYDVKMKEKGDIPEGYSVSREKKERFSLILESASTNQTSMYLCASNLGRLNTGELFFGEGSRLTVL.

The rearrangement links TRBV5-4 to TRBJ2-1, with D perhaps matching TRBD2 (6 bases). CDR1 and CDR2 from the germline V gene are SGHNT and YYREEE (reference sequence). Trimming pared 4 bases from V and 8 bases from J, leaving 10 bases between. CDR3 length: 12 residues. The CDR3 loop is CASSPGSDEQFF. CDR3 in DNA: TGTGCCAGCAGCCCCGGGAGCGATGAGCAGTTCTTC.

This clone was counted only a few times. The J gene is TRBJ1-5, the V gene TRBV4-1; D is uncertain. Looked up from germline, CDR1 is MGHRA and CDR2 is YSYEKL. The CDR3 length is 16 residues. V was cut by 0 bases and J by 4 bases, with 13 bases left in between. The CDR3 is CASSQEEGFMNQPQHF. CDR3 DNA sequence: TGCGCCAGCAGCCAAGAAGAAGGATTTATGAATCAGCCCCAGCATTTT.

This clone has just one count. V is TRBV12-2 and J is TRBJ2-7; the table calls TRBD2, which could not be checked here. TRBV12-2 is recorded as a pseudogene. The length of the CDR3 is 15 residues. This CDR3 reads CASRLGSGLTWEQYF. The CDR3, as DNA: TGTGCAAGTCGCTTGGGGTCGGGACTTACATGGGAGCAGTACTTC.

V usage is TRBV5-5 and J usage is TRBJ2-7; possible D gene TRBD1, 5 bases. The germline CDR1 and CDR2 sequences are SGHKS and YYEKEE (reference sequence). This CDR3 has 13 residues. Trimming removed 4 bases from V and 1 base from J, with 9 bases in between. In nucleotides, the CDR3 is TGTGCCAGCAGCCCGACAGATTCCTACGAGCAGTACTTC. This translates into CASSPTDSYEQYF.

With respect to this clone: One junction end does not reproduce the germline sequence, and a read error may be involved. The V call is TRBV7-7, the J call TRBJ2-3, with 11 bases matching TRBD2. This CDR3 spans 15 amino acids. The germline gives CDR1 SSHAT, CDR2 FNYEAQ (reference sequence). CDR3 protein: CASSLGLAGGGTQYF. The CDR3 nucleotides read TGTGCTAGCAGCTTAGGGCTAGCGGGAGGAGGGACGCAGTATTTT.

The CDR3 reads CASSNSRLAVTDTQYF. CDR3 nucleotide sequence: TGTGCCAGTAGCAATAGTAGACTAGCAGTCACAGATACGCAGTATTTT. This chain joins TRBV19 and TRBJ2-3, with 7 bases that match TRBD2. The junction had 11 bases not matched to a gene; V was cut back by 6 bases and J by 2 bases. From germline, CDR1 is LNHDA and CDR2 SQIVND (reference sequence). The CDR3 runs 16 residues.

The chain carries TRBV30 and TRBJ2-7; the D is unclear. Germline V gives CDR1 GTSNPN, CDR2 SVGIG (reference sequence). The V end lost 0 bases, the J end lost 2 bases, and 11 bases lay between the germline ends. This CDR3 is built from 14 residues. This CDR3 is CAWSVSSGPYEQYF. CDR3 DNA sequence: TGTGCCTGGAGTGTATCCTCAGGCCCCTACGAGCAGTACTTC.

The chain combines TRBV9 with TRBJ2-5; D not resolved. This CDR3 is built from 13 residues. From germline, CDR1 is SGDLS and CDR2 YYNGEE. V was cut by 0 bases and J by 3 bases, with 6 bases left in between. CDR3 loop: CASSVGAEETQYF. As DNA, the CDR3 is TGTGCCAGCAGCGTAGGGGCGGAAGAGACCCAGTACTTC.

The rearrangement links TRBV18 to TRBJ2-5, with D perhaps matching TRBD1 (5 bases). Trimming left V 0 bases short and J 0 bases short, with 8 bases between. CDR1 and CDR2 (germline): KGHSH, LQKENI. The CDR3 totals 15 residues. The CDR3 spells CASSPPAGNQETQYF. DNA for the CDR3: TGTGCCAGCTCACCACCGGCAGGGAACCAAGAGACCCAGTACTTC. Full variable domain (remainder filled in from reference TRBV18 and TRBJ2-5): NAGVMQNPRHLVRRRGQEARLRCSPMKGHSHVYWYRQLPEEGLKFMVYLQKENIIDESGMPKERFSAEFPKEGPSILRIQQVVRGDSAAYFCASSPPAGNQETQYFGPGTRLLVL.